The 31 T cell receptor beta chains reported below all come from one sample, sequenced in a study of cytomegalovirus exposure and HLA in healthy donors. Both 60 Vbeta primers and 13 Jbeta primers went into the PCR. The table came from immunoSEQ multiplex PCR; TCRdb's copy has only in-frame clones and leaves some out. The sample shows 90,000 to 130,000 clones, about 80% of them seen only once. Sample: PBMCs. The receptor source for this set is a woman under 30 in good health and CMV-seropositive.

V gene TRBV19 combines with J gene TRBJ2-2; 8 bases are a match to TRBD1. This CDR3 is 17 amino acids long. Germline-derived CDR1 and CDR2 are LNHDA and SQIVND (reference sequence). V was pared by 3 bases and J by 4 bases, with 10 bases of the junction left unmatched. CDR3 sequence: CASSILWTGRGTGELFF. As DNA, the CDR3 is TGTGCCAGTAGTATTTTATGGACAGGGAGAGGCACCGGGGAGCTGTTTTTT.

The chain employs TRBV7-2 and TRBJ2-7, with 7 bases matching TRBD1. CDR1 is SGHTA, CDR2 FQGNSA, per germline. Germline trimming cut 5 bases from V and 4 bases from J; bases unmatched to any gene: 8. The CDR3 is 14 amino acids. The CDR3 protein is CASSPNRGQYEQYF. For the CDR3, the DNA is TGTGCCAGCAGCCCCAACAGGGGACAGTACGAGCAGTACTTC.

The gene calls are TRBV29-1 and TRBJ2-1, with TRBD1 matching 9 bases. This CDR3 spans 14 amino acids. Germline V gene sequence: CDR1 SQVTM, CDR2 ANQGSEA. V lost 4 bases to trimming and J lost 7 bases; unmatched junction nucleotides: 8. CDR3 DNA sequence: TGCAGCGTTGGCCGGGACAGGGATTGGAATGAGCAGTTCTTC. It is translated as CSVGRDRDWNEQFF.

V gene TRBV6-5 combines with J gene TRBJ2-7; TRBD1 matches 9 bases. The CDR3 runs 15 residues. Germline lookup yields CDR1 MNHEY and CDR2 SVGAGI. J lost 6 bases, V lost 6 bases, and 12 bases had no gene match. CDR3 region: CASRYTRTGDGEQYF. CDR3 nucleotides: TGTGCCAGCAGATATACCCGGACAGGGGACGGCGAGCAGTACTTC.

The CDR3 DNA follows: TGTGCCAGCTCCGGGACTAGCGGATCCTACGAGCAGTACTTC. It codes for CASSGTSGSYEQYF. The genes are TRBV6-5 and TRBJ2-7; TRBD2 matches 11 bases. After removal of 8 bases from V and 1 base from J, the junction contained 4 bases not matched to a gene. The germline CDR1 and CDR2 sequences are MNHEY and SVGAGI. The CDR3 is 14 residues long.

The chain uses TRBV5-6 and TRBJ1-2; 8 bases match TRBD1. The CDR3 is made up of 15 amino acids. Germline CDR1 is SGHDT and CDR2 is YYEEEE. The ends lost 0 bases at V and 4 bases at J; junction bases unmatched: 5. The CDR3 bases are TGTGCCAGCAGCTTGGTACAGGGGGTTACCTATGGCTACACCTTC. This sequence encodes CASSLVQGVTYGYTF.

The chain joins TRBV6-6 to TRBJ2-3; 11 bases are a match to TRBD2. Germline V gene data show CDR1 as MNHNY and CDR2 as SVGAGI (reference sequence). The V gene end was trimmed by 4 bases and the J gene end by 2 bases; junction bases not matched to a gene: 5. This CDR3 is built from 16 residues. The CDR3 coding sequence is TGTGCCAGCAGTTTTGGGACTAGCGGCCTCACAGATACGCAGTATTTT. Translating it yields CASSFGTSGLTDTQYF.

The J gene is TRBJ2-5, the V gene TRBV5-8; TRBD2 might be the D (6 bases). The CDR3 contains 14 residues. From germline, CDR1 is SGHTS and CDR2 YDEGEE. Trimming left V 3 bases short and J 5 bases short, with 14 bases between. CDR3 sequence: CASSSPGGGETQYF. The CDR3 region has the DNA TGTGCCAGCAGCTCTCCCGGGGGTGGGGAGACCCAGTACTTC.

The chain recombines TRBV18 with TRBJ1-1; 7 nucleotides agree with TRBD1. This CDR3 has 15 amino acids. V lost 3 bases to trimming and J lost 6 bases; unmatched junction nucleotides: 10. Per the germline V gene, CDR1 is KGHSH and CDR2 is LQKENI. The chain's CDR3 is CASSPQGQFQSEAFF. CDR3 in DNA: TGTGCCAGCTCACCGCAGGGACAGTTCCAATCTGAAGCTTTCTTT.

CDR3: CASDTGESSEQYF. The CDR3 DNA follows: TGCGCCAGCGATACAGGGGAATCTTCCGAGCAGTACTTC. V gene TRBV5-1 combines with J gene TRBJ2-7; 7 positions match TRBD1. The CDR3 has 13 amino acids. From germline, CDR1 is SGHRS and CDR2 YFSETQ. The V segment lost 7 bases and the J segment 6 bases; nucleotides outside the gene matches: 10.

The gene calls are TRBV28 and TRBJ1-1, with 7 bases identical to TRBD1. The junction had 1 base not matched to a gene; V was cut back by 8 bases and J by 1 base. The germline gives CDR1 MDHEN, CDR2 SYDVKM. This CDR3 is 12 amino acids long. CDR3 sequence (DNA): TGTGCCAGCTGGACAGGGAACACTGAAGCTTTCTTT. Its translation is CASWTGNTEAFF.

This clone was found many times. The chain links TRBV5-1 to TRBJ2-1; possible D gene TRBD2, 5 bases. The length of the CDR3 is 14 residues. Germline loops: CDR1 SGHRS, CDR2 YFSETQ. V lost 3 bases, J lost 7 bases, and 14 bases lay in between. The CDR3 protein is CASSSGVQRNEQFF. CDR3 DNA: TGCGCCAGCAGCTCCGGGGTTCAAAGGAATGAGCAGTTCTTC.

This sequence joins TRBV19 and TRBJ1-2; D unresolved. V lost 3 bases to trimming and J lost 2 bases, with 7 bases between them. The CDR3 totals 13 residues. Germline values: CDR1 LNHDA, CDR2 SQIVND (reference sequence). The CDR3 nucleotides read TGTGCCAGTAGTATTCCCGGGAACTATGGCTACACCTTC. Protein: CASSIPGNYGYTF.

This rearrangement joins TRBV27 to TRBJ1-1; 9 nucleotides line up with TRBD1. The CDR3 has 13 amino acids. CDR1 and CDR2 from the germline V gene are MNHEY and SMNVEV (reference sequence). Trimming took 0 bases from V and 11 from J; bases not matched to a gene: 4. This CDR3 is CASSLSGTGSAFF. The CDR3 DNA is TGTGCCAGCAGTTTATCAGGGACAGGGTCCGCTTTCTTT.

The chain couples TRBV5-8 to TRBJ2-4; no firm D call. The CDR3 length is 17 residues. Germline CDR1 is SGHTS and CDR2 is YDEGEE. The V end was cut by 0 bases, the J end by 1 base, with 14 bases between. CDR3 nucleotides: TGTGCCAGCAGCTTGGAGGATACCTCGCGGGCCAAAAACATTCAGTACTTC. Its protein product is CASSLEDTSRAKNIQYF.

This clone was observed a few times. The chain is built from TRBV4-1 and TRBJ1-1; 9 bases line up with TRBD1. Looked up from germline, CDR1 is MGHRA and CDR2 is YSYEKL. This CDR3 has 15 residues. V lost 3 bases and J lost 3; bases outside the gene matches: 5. The CDR3 spells CASSHTGGPDTEAFF. The CDR3 DNA reads TGCGCCAGCAGCCACACAGGGGGCCCGGACACTGAAGCTTTCTTT.

The chain uses TRBV11-2 and TRBJ2-5; tentative D call: TRBD1 (6 bases). V lost 7 bases to trimming and J lost 4 bases, with 13 bases between them. The CDR3 length is 13 residues. Germline V gene data show CDR1 as SGHAT and CDR2 as FQNNGV. Here the CDR3 DNA reads TGTGCCAGCACTATAACAGGGATAGAGACCCAGTACTTC. Amino acid sequence: CASTITGIETQYF.

The V call is TRBV2, the J call TRBJ1-2; TRBD1 matches 7 bases. Germline trimming cut 7 bases from V and 6 bases from J; bases unmatched to any gene: 5. CDR1 and CDR2 from the germline V gene are SNHLY and FYNNEI. CDR3 length: 12 residues. DNA of the CDR3: TGTGCCAGCAAGACAGGGTCGCATGGCTACACCTTC. Translation: CASKTGSHGYTF.

The J gene is TRBJ2-1, the V gene TRBV11-3; the D is unclear. This CDR3 region has 14 residues. V lost 1 base and J lost 10, with 14 bases in between. Germline-derived CDR1 and CDR2 are SGHNT and YENEEA. CDR3: CASSLGVAYSEQFF. CDR3 sequence (DNA): TGTGCCAGCAGCTTAGGAGTTGCCTACTCGGAGCAGTTCTTC.

The chain carries TRBV5-8 and TRBJ1-5, with unresolved D. The CDR3 spans 15 residues. Germline-derived CDR1 and CDR2 are SGHTS and YDEGEE. Trimming cost V 4 bases and J 4 bases, with 15 bases left between them. The CDR3: CASSRGLVRNQPQHF. CDR3 nucleotide sequence: TGTGCCAGCAGCCGCGGCTTGGTGAGGAATCAGCCCCAGCATTTT.

The chain recombines TRBV30 with TRBJ2-1; TRBD2 matches 8 bases. The CDR3 runs to 14 residues. V trimming: 2 bases; J trimming: 7 bases; junction bases outside the gene matches: 7. The germline V gene has CDR1 GTSNPN and CDR2 SVGIG (reference sequence). The CDR3 DNA reads TGTGCCTGGAGTACGGGAGGGCCAGTGAATGAGCAGTTCTTC. Encoded protein: CAWSTGGPVNEQFF.

The V call is TRBV28, the J call TRBJ1-5; 7 bases map to TRBD1. The CDR3 totals 14 residues. J lost 7 bases, V lost 5 bases, and 8 bases had no gene match. Germline loops: CDR1 MDHEN, CDR2 SYDVKM. The CDR3 is CASSQADRVQPQHF. The CDR3 DNA reads as TGTGCCAGCAGTCAGGCTGACAGGGTCCAGCCCCAGCATTTT.

This chain joins TRBV5-1 and TRBJ1-2, with D unclear. Trimming took 4 bases from V and 6 from J, leaving 16 bases between them. This CDR3 region has 14 residues. Looked up from germline, CDR1 is SGHRS and CDR2 is YFSETQ. In DNA form, the CDR3 reads TGCGCCAGCAGCCGGGAGTCGTCGTGGAATGGCTACACCTTC. It translates to CASSRESSWNGYTF.

The V gene is TRBV6-6, the J gene TRBJ2-7; D possibly corresponds to TRBD1 (6 bases). The germline V and J ends were trimmed by 6 bases and 3 bases, with 15 bases remaining between them. Germline values: CDR1 MNHNY, CDR2 SVGAGI (reference sequence). The CDR3 consists of 14 residues. The CDR3 bases are TGTGCCAGCAGCCTCCAAGGCAGGGGCTACGAGCAGTACTTC. This sequence encodes CASSLQGRGYEQYF.

This sequence joins TRBV6-5 and TRBJ2-2; D not certain. The V and J ends lost 0 bases and 5 bases respectively, with 7 bases between them. The germline V gene encodes CDR1 MNHEY and CDR2 SVGAGI. The CDR3 consists of 14 residues. The CDR3, as DNA: TGTGCCAGCAGTTACTCACGGGTTACCGGGGAGCTGTTTTTT. This translates into CASSYSRVTGELFF.

This clone was counted between two and nine times. This chain links TRBV5-6 with TRBJ1-2; D ambiguous. Germline CDR1 is SGHDT and CDR2 is YYEEEE. Trimming removed 2 bases at V and 11 bases at J, with 10 bases between. CDR3 size: 11 residues. The CDR3 sequence: CASSFAGRYTF. CDR3 coding DNA: TGTGCCAGCAGCTTCGCAGGCCGGTACACCTTC.

The chain joins TRBV30 to TRBJ2-1; D gene uncertain. This CDR3 is built from 12 residues. Looked up from germline, CDR1 is GTSNPN and CDR2 is SVGIG (reference sequence). The ends were cut back, 0 bases at V and 14 bases at J, with 14 bases in the middle. As DNA, the CDR3 is TGTGCCTGGAGTGTCCCCCGGGTTAGGAAGTTCTTC. It yields the protein CAWSVPRVRKFF.

The chain uses TRBV5-8 and TRBJ2-1, with D possibly matching TRBD1 (7 bases). CDR3 length: 16 residues. Trimming shortened V by 5 bases and J by 5 bases, and 20 bases separated the two germline ends. Germline V gene lookup returns CDR1 SGHTS and CDR2 YDEGEE. The CDR3 coding sequence is TGTGCCAGCAGAACAGGGGAGGAATCTACGAACAATGAGCAGTTCTTC. Translating it yields CASRTGEESTNNEQFF.

The V and J genes are TRBV2 and TRBJ2-5, with 12 positions matching TRBD2. The V gene end was trimmed by 6 bases and the J gene end by 4 bases; junction bases not matched to a gene: 6. CDR3 length: 15 amino acids. CDR1 SNHLY and CDR2 FYNNEI come from the germline V gene. For the CDR3, the DNA is TGTGCCAGCAGGCGACTAGCGGGAGTTATAGAGACCCAGTACTTC. Translating it yields CASRRLAGVIETQYF.

The genes are TRBV5-1 and TRBJ2-1; TRBD2 agrees at 11 bases. CDR3 length: 16 residues. CDR1 SGHRS and CDR2 YFSETQ come from the germline V gene. The ends lost 0 bases at V and 10 bases at J; junction bases unmatched: 9. The CDR3 DNA reads as TGCGCCAGCAGCTTGGGACTAGCGGGGACCGTTCGGGAGCAGTTCTTC. Translated, it gives CASSLGLAGTVREQFF.

This clone turned up a few times. The V gene is TRBV7-9, the J gene TRBJ1-2, with unresolved D. The CDR3 covers 12 residues. V was pared by 4 bases and J by 4 bases, with 7 bases between. Germline V gene lookup returns CDR1 SEHNR and CDR2 FQNEAQ (reference sequence). Here the CDR3 reads CASSSGIYGYTF. CDR3 coding DNA: TGTGCCAGCAGCTCCGGTATCTATGGCTACACCTTC.